The TCR beta chain described here comes from a study of T cells in Graves' hyperthyroidism and ophthalmopathy. Overall study results and limits: Researchers report that a 13 V-J model separated ophthalmopathy from stable hyperthyroidism.

The ends were cut back, 3 bases at V and 2 bases at J, with 8 bases in the middle. From germline, CDR1 is SGHDN and CDR2 FVKESK. The CDR3 runs to 13 residues. This clonotype was observed many times. Its antigen is unknown. Stability of Graves' hyperthyroidism was defined as absent ophthalmopathy progression within 18 months. Those patients with uncontrolled infection, other autoimmune disease, pregnancy or lactation were excluded. The TCR beta CDR3 regions underwent amplification using RNA transcripts as the source. Carried out on the TCR CDR3, a first-round RT-PCR used the HTBI primer set. From the multiplex PCR reads, TCRdb called clonotypes with MiXCR, one entry per CDR3 protein. This table holds over 700,000 distinct CDR3 sequences, around 38% found once.

This clonotype was obtained from a man aged 18-30 years with Graves' hyperthyroidism. Sample: blood. The chain has TRBV14 and TRBJ2-7; no definite D call. This CDR3 is CASSQTETYEQYF. The CDR3 DNA follows: TGTGCCAGCAGCCAGACGGAGACCTACGAGCAGTACTTC.